This entry describes one T cell receptor beta chain. What it binds is unknown. Hyperthyroidism in the patients, aged 18 to 65, was newly diagnosed and under 2 months in duration. Uncontrolled infection, other autoimmune disease, pregnancy and lactation each barred patients from inclusion. V was pared by 6 bases and J by 0 bases, with 6 bases between. Germline V lookup: CDR1 LNHDA, CDR2 SQIVND (reference sequence). This CDR3 spans 14 amino acids. The data originate from a study of T cells in Graves' hyperthyroidism and ophthalmopathy. Overall study: Pretreatment peripheral blood was obtained at initial diagnosis.

There were TCR beta CDR3 regions amplified from RNA transcripts. TCR CDR3 underwent first-round RT-PCR with the HTBI primer set. TCRdb re-derived calls from the multiplex PCR reads in MiXCR, one entry per CDR3 protein. The sample contains 690,000 or so distinct CDR3 sequences, 18% of which appear only once. Study-level points and caveats: Researchers found most expanded thyroid clonotypes above 0.001 in blood as well.

Sequencing was carried out using blood. This sequence was found in a woman aged 50 to 60 with Graves' hyperthyroidism that later progressed to Graves' ophthalmopathy. J is TRBJ2-6 and V is TRBV19; D unresolved. CDR3 sequence (DNA): TGTGCCAGTAGCGGTATCTCTGGGGCCAACGTCCTGACTTTC. Translation gives CASSGISGANVLTF.